This TCR beta chain was observed in a study of response to subunit inactivated influenza vaccine. General observations from the study: Authors proposed each seasonal influenza vaccination draws in few new T cells.

TCRdb reprocessed the RT-PCR reads via MiXCR and lists one record per CDR3 protein. The repertoire has 170,000 or so distinct CDR3 sequences, over 8.5% of them found once; the top ten carry about a third. The CDR3 sequence is 15 residues long. Germline V lookup: CDR1 SGDLS, CDR2 YYNGEE. V lost 5 bases and J lost 0, with 12 bases in between. Turning to this clonotype: The antigen is undetermined.

The source is a man between 50 and 75 years old who received an inactivated influenza vaccine. Here the sequenced sample was CD8+ T cells sorted from PBMCs, taken around 2 years after vaccination. The chain carries TRBV9 and TRBJ2-1; a weak D match, TRBD1 (5 bases). As DNA, the CDR3 is TGTGCCAGCAGTGTACAGGCTAGCTCCTACAATGAGCAGTTCTTC. Translated, it gives CASSVQASSYNEQFF.